This T cell receptor (beta chain) was documented in a study of shared clonotypes between healthy human individuals. Study-wide background: Researchers assigned three CD4 naive, three CD4 memory, two CD8 naive and one CD8 memory plate to each donor.

This table comes from immunoSEQ multiplex PCR, and its TCRdb copy is limited to in-frame clones, with some not included. The sample shows approximately 1.5 million clones, 98% of them seen only once. Germline V gives CDR1 GTSNPN, CDR2 SVGIG (reference sequence). Trimming cost V 3 bases and J 4 bases; bases outside gene matches: 1. The CDR3 is 13 residues long. V usage is TRBV30 and J usage is TRBJ2-2; 8 positions agree with TRBD2. The receptor comes from a man under 40 in good health. Input material: naive CD4+ T cells sorted from blood. This sample's subset: CD45RA+ positively selected. The CDR3 loop is CAWRTSVTGELFF. CDR3 nucleotide sequence: TGTGCCTGGAGGACTAGCGTCACCGGGGAGCTGTTTTTT. Based on the CDR3 plus reference TRBV30 and TRBJ2-2, the full variable domain is SQTIHQWPATLVQPVGSPLSLECTVEGTSNPNLYWYRQAAGRGLQLLFYSVGIGQISSEVPQNLSASRPQDRQFILSSKKLLLSDSGFYLCAWRTSVTGELFFGEGSRLTVL.